These 12 T cell receptor beta chains share one sample of origin, sequenced in a study of blood T cell repertoires in COVID-19. The table came from immunoSEQ multiplex PCR; TCRdb's copy has only in-frame clones and leaves some out. Seen here are 140,000 to 150,000 clones, around 81% observed once, and the top ten hold roughly 8.8%. Sequenced material: peripheral blood. The receptors were gathered from a human donor with acute or convalescent COVID-19. The donor label of this sample is uncertain.

The J gene is TRBJ2-7, the V gene TRBV27; D possibly corresponds to TRBD1 (6 bases). The CDR3 is 15 amino acids. V was shortened by 3 bases and J by 3 bases, with 15 bases between the two germline ends. Germline loops: CDR1 MNHEY, CDR2 SMNVEV (reference sequence). This CDR3 reads CASSFIGGSIYEQYF. DNA of the CDR3: TGTGCCAGCAGTTTTATTGGGGGCTCCATCTACGAGCAGTACTTC.

This clone was recorded a few times. The rearrangement links TRBV5-1 to TRBJ2-1; D is perhaps TRBD2 (5 bases). The ends were cut back, 9 bases at V and 5 bases at J, with 15 bases in the middle. Germline V gene sequence: CDR1 SGHRS, CDR2 YFSETQ. The CDR3 covers 13 residues. The CDR3 loop is CATRGDGHNEQFF. In nucleotides, the CDR3 is TGCGCCACCCGGGGAGATGGGCACAATGAGCAGTTCTTC.

The chain couples TRBV7-9 to TRBJ1-2, with a possible D match to TRBD1 (5 bases). V was cut by 5 bases and J by 4 bases, with 11 bases left in between. The germline gives CDR1 SEHNR, CDR2 FQNEAQ (reference sequence). This CDR3 region has 13 residues. The CDR3 nucleotides are TGTGCCAGCAGCCTAGGGGACTTCTATGGCTACACCTTC. Amino acid sequence: CASSLGDFYGYTF.

The chain employs TRBV27 and TRBJ2-1; D is possibly TRBD2 (7 bases). The CDR3 sequence is 14 residues long. The V end lost 3 bases, the J end lost 7 bases, and 13 bases lay between the germline ends. Germline V gene sequence: CDR1 MNHEY, CDR2 SMNVEV (reference sequence). The CDR3 protein is CASSLIGGANEQFF. Here the CDR3 DNA reads TGTGCCAGCAGTTTGATTGGGGGGGCGAATGAGCAGTTCTTC.

This sequence joins TRBV4-1 and TRBJ2-3; 9 nucleotides match TRBD2. Germline CDR1 and CDR2: MGHRA and YSYEKL. CDR3 size: 16 residues. V lost 4 bases and J lost 1; bases outside the gene matches: 6. The DNA for the CDR3 is TGCGCCAGCAGCCCCAAGGTAGCGGGGGGCACAGATACGCAGTATTTT. It codes for CASSPKVAGGTDTQYF.

The chain couples TRBV7-8 to TRBJ2-1; D may be TRBD2 (6 bases). Germline CDR1 and CDR2: SGHVS and FQNEAQ. Trimming stripped 5 bases from V and 3 bases from J, with 14 bases between. CDR3 length: 15 residues. In DNA form, the CDR3 reads TGTGCCAGCAGCCCGCCCGGGACTGGCTACAATGAGCAGTTCTTC. Amino acids: CASSPPGTGYNEQFF.

CDR3 sequence: CSAGAKAFF. The CDR3 nucleotides read TGCAGTGCTGGGGCGAAAGCTTTCTTT. V usage is TRBV20-1 and J usage is TRBJ1-1, with D possibly matching TRBD1 (5 bases). V lost 5 bases and J 9 bases, leaving 7 bases between the germline ends. Germline V gene lookup returns CDR1 DFQATT and CDR2 SNEGSKA (reference sequence). CDR3 length: 9 amino acids.

This clone has only one observation. V is TRBV6-5 and J is TRBJ2-6; D uncertain. This CDR3 comprises 14 residues. Trimming took 7 bases from V and 0 from J, leaving 7 bases between them. Looked up from germline, CDR1 is MNHEY and CDR2 is SVGAGI. The CDR3 DNA reads TGTGCCAGCACTGCCAGCTCTGGGGCCAACGTCCTGACTTTC. Translation gives CASTASSGANVLTF.

This clone has a count of ten or more. V gene TRBV2 combines with J gene TRBJ2-1, with a weak D call TRBD2 (5 bases). Per the germline V gene, CDR1 is SNHLY and CDR2 is FYNNEI. This CDR3 spans 11 amino acids. The V end lost 8 bases, the J end lost 9 bases, and 11 bases lay between the germline ends. DNA of the CDR3: TGTGCCAGCGTCCTAGGAGGTGAGCAGTTCTTC. Encoded protein: CASVLGGEQFF.

This clone was recorded a few times. This sequence joins TRBV24-1 and TRBJ1-2, with TRBD1 as a possible D gene (6 bases). The CDR3 is 14 residues long. Germline CDR1 is KGHDR and CDR2 is SFDVKD. Deletions cut 3 bases from V and 9 bases from J, with 16 bases between. CDR3 residues: CATSDHTGFGSYTF. As DNA, the CDR3 is TGTGCCACCAGTGATCACACAGGGTTTGGGAGCTACACCTTC.

J is TRBJ1-1 and V is TRBV7-9; TRBD1 agrees at 8 bases. Germline CDR1 SEHNR, CDR2 FQNEAQ (reference sequence). Unmatched junction bases numbered 6, after V lost 4 bases and J lost 8 bases. The length of the CDR3 is 13 residues. The CDR3: CASSWTGPNEAFF. The CDR3 DNA follows: TGTGCCAGCAGCTGGACAGGGCCCAACGAAGCTTTCTTT.

The V call is TRBV4-1, the J call TRBJ1-2; no firm D call. Per germline, CDR1 MGHRA and CDR2 YSYEKL. V lost 0 bases and J 7 bases, leaving 9 bases between the germline ends. This CDR3 region has 13 residues. The CDR3, as DNA: TGCGCCAGCAGCCAAGACATCGCGGGTGGCTACACCTTC. It specifies CASSQDIAGGYTF.